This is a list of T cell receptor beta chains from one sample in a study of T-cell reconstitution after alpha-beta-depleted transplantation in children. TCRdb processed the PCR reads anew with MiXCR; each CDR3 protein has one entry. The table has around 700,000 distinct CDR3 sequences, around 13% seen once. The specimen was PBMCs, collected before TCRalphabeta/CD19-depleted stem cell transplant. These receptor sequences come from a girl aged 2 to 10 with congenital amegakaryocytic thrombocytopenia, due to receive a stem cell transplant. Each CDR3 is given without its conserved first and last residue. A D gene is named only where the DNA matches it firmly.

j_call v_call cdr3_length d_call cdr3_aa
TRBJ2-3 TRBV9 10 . ASTSGTDTQY
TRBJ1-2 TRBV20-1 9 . TAPANYGYT
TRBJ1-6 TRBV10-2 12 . ASSDGWGNSPLH
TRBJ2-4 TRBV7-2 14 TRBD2 ASSLEGGRMVRIQY
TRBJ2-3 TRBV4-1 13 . ASSQDRVPGGSQY
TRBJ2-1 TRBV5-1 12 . ASRPQGSYNEQF
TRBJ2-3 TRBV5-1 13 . ASSYRAPGTDTQY
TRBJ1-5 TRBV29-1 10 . SGGGGGQPQH
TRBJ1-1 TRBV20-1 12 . SAPRTGPNTEAF
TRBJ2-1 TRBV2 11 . ASNIGEGDEQF
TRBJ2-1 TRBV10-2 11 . ASSEYNYNEQF
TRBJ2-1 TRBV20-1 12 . SAAPVGSWYEQF
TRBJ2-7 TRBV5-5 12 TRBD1 ASSLEGQGSRRY
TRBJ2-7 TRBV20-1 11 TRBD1 SVLDRAMDEQY
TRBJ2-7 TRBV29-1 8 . SVVAVEQY
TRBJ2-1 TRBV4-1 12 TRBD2 ASSQVAGDYEQF
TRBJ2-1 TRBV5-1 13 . ASSSGLWGYNEQF
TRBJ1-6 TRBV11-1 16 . ASSHPAGGEKVGGPLH
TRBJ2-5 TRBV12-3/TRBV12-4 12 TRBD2 ASSPRTSRETQY
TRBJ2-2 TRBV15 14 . ATSRDGAGNTGELF
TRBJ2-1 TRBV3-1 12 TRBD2 ASSRLAGEVEQF
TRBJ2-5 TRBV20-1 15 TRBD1 SARVRGSIHIRETQY
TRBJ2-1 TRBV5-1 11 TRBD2 ASASVAGGEQF
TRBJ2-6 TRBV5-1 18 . ASSFHPGTKFSSGANVLT
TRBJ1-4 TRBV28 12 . ASLRPGENEKLF
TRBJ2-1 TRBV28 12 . ASSPLAFYNEQF
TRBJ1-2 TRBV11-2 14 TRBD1 ASSYDGQGWGYGYT
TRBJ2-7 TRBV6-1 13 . ASSAPGTGNYEQY
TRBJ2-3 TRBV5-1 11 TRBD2 ASGTSAMSTQY
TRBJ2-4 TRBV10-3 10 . AISPTENIQY
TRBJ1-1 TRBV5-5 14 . ASSLATEREDTEAF